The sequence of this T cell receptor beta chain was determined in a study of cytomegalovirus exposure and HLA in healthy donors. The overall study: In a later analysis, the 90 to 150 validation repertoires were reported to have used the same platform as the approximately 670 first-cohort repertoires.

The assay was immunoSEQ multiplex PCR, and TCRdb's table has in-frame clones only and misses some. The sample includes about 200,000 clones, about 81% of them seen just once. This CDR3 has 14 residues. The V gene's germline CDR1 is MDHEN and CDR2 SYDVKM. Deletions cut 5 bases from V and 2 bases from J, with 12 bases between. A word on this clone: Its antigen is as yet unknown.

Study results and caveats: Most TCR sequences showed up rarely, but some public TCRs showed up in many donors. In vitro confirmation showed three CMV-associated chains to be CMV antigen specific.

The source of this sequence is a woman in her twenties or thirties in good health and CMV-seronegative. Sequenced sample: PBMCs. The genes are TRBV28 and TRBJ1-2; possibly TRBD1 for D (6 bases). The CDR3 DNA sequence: TGTGCCAGCAGTCCCGGACAGTCCAACTATGGCTACACCTTC. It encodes CASSPGQSNYGYTF.